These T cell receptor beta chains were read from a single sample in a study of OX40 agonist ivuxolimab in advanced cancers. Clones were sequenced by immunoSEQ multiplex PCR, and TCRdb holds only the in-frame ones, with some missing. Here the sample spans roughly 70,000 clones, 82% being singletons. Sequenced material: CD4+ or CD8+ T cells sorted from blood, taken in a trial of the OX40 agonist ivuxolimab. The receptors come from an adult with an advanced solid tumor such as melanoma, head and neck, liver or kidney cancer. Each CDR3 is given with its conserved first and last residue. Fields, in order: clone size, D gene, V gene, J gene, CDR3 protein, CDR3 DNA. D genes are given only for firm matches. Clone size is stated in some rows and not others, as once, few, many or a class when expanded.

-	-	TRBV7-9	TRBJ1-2	CASRNQGVDGYTF	TGTGCCAGCAGAAATCAGGGAGTGGATGGCTACACCTTC
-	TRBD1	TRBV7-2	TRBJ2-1	CASSVPGQGNNEQFF	TGTGCCAGCAGCGTACCGGGACAGGGCAACAATGAGCAGTTCTTC
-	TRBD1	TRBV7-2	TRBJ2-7	CASSRRGAGGNEQYF	TGTGCCAGCAGCCGAAGAGGGGCAGGGGGCAACGAGCAGTACTTC
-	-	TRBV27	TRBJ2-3	CASTAKGRMGVTQYF	TGTGCCAGCACAGCAAAGGGCCGGATGGGCGTTACGCAGTATTTT
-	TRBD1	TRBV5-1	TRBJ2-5	CASRGTGFSQETQYF	TGCGCCAGCCGCGGGACAGGGTTTAGTCAAGAGACCCAGTACTTC
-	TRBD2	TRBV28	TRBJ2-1	CASSVIFIAGGYNEQFF	TGTGCCAGCAGCGTCATATTTATAGCGGGGGGTTACAATGAGCAGTTCTTC
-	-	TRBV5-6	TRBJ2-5	CASSLFGRDWETQYF	TGTGCCAGCAGCTTGTTTGGTCGGGATTGGGAGACCCAGTACTTC
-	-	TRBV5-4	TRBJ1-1	CASTVSGFAIHTEAFF	TGTGCCAGCACCGTGTCAGGGTTTGCTATACACACTGAAGCTTTCTTT
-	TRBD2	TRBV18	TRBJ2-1	CASSPSIGGGNNEQFF	TGTGCCAGCTCCCCATCGATCGGGGGGGGAAACAATGAGCAGTTCTTC
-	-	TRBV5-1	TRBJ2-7	CASSLAPGSSYEQYF	TGCGCCAGCAGCTTGGCTCCGGGGAGCTCCTACGAGCAGTACTTC
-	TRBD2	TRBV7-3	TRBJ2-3	CASSMGLDSDTQYF	TGTGCCAGCAGCATGGGACTAGATTCAGATACGCAGTATTTT
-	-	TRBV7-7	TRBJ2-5	CASSLFAGRQETQYF	TGTGCCAGCAGCTTATTCGCAGGGCGGCAAGAGACCCAGTACTTC
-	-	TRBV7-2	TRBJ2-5	CASSPPGQQRETQYF	TGTGCCAGCAGTCCCCCGGGACAACAAAGAGAGACCCAGTACTTC
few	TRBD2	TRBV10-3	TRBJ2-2	CATGTSGSANTGELFF	TGTGCCACCGGGACTAGCGGGAGTGCGAACACCGGGGAGCTGTTTTTT
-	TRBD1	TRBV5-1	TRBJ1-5	CASSLVPGGQGFEAQHF	TGCGCCAGCAGCTTGGTCCCAGGCGGACAGGGGTTTGAGGCCCAGCATTTT
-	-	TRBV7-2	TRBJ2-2	CASSLAMGAGNTGELFF	TGTGCCAGCAGCCTAGCTATGGGCGCAGGGAACACCGGGGAGCTGTTTTTT
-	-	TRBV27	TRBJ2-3	CASSPRAPMITDTQYF	TGTGCCAGCAGTCCGCGGGCCCCAATGATCACAGATACGCAGTATTTT
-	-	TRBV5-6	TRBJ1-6	CASSRSRNNSPLHF	TGTGCCAGCAGTCGGAGTCGGAATAATTCACCCCTCCACTTT
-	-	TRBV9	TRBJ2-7	CASSPTDTRGQYF	TGTGCCAGCAGCCCGACGGATACGAGAGGACAGTACTTC
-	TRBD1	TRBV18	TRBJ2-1	CASSPPTGITLNEQFF	TGTGCCAGCTCACCACCGACAGGGATTACCCTCAATGAGCAGTTCTTC
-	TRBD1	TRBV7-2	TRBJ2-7	CASSSAGTAYYEQYF	TGTGCCAGCAGCTCAGCCGGGACAGCTTACTACGAGCAGTACTTC
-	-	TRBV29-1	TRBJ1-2	CSVSTGSEGYTF	TGCAGCGTTTCGACTGGATCTGAGGGCTACACCTTC
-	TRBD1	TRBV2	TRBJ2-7	CASSFRGREQYF	TGTGCCAGCAGTTTCAGGGGGCGCGAGCAGTACTTC
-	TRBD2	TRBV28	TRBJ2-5	CASSLRTSGRMAQYF	TGTGCCAGCAGTTTAAGGACTAGCGGGAGGATGGCCCAGTACTTC
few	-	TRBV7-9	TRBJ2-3	CASSLSLGTDTQYF	TGTGCCAGCAGCTTATCGCTGGGCACAGATACGCAGTATTTT
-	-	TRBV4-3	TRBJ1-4	CASSQVRGFNEKLFF	TGCGCCAGCAGCCAAGTCCGGGGGTTTAATGAAAAACTGTTTTTT
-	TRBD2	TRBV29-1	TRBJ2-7	CSAGLASYEQYF	TGCAGCGCGGGACTAGCCTCCTACGAGCAGTACTTC
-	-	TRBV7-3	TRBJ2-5	CASSLTACNSAGETQYF	TGTGCCAGCAGCTTAACCGCCTGTAATAGCGCGGGAGAGACCCAGTACTTC
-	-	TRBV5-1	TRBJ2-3	CASSSIGDTQYF	TGCGCCAGCAGTTCGATTGGAGATACGCAGTATTTT
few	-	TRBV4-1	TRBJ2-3	CASSQAVSGLQYF	TGCGCCAGCAGCCAAGCGGTATCGGGACTCCAGTATTTT
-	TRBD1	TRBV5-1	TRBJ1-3	CASSAMTGPSGNTIYF	TGCGCCAGCAGCGCGATGACAGGGCCTTCCGGAAACACCATATATTTT
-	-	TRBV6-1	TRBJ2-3	CASRNSGHSTDTQYF	TGTGCCAGCAGGAATTCGGGTCATAGCACAGATACGCAGTATTTT
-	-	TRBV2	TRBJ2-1	CASSGPGGLGEQFF	TGTGCCAGCAGTGGTCCCGGGGGTTTAGGTGAGCAGTTCTTC